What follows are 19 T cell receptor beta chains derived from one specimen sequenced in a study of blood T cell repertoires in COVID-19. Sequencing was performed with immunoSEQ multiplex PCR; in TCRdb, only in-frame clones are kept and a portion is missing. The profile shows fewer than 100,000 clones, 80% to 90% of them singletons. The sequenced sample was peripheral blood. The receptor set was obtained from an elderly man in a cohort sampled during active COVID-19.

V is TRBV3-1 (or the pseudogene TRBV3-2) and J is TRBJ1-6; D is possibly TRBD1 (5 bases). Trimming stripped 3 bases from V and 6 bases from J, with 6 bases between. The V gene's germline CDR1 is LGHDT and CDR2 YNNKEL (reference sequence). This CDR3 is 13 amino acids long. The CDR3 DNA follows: TGTGCCAGCAGCCACCAGGGTAATTCACCCCTCCACTTT. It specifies CASSHQGNSPLHF.

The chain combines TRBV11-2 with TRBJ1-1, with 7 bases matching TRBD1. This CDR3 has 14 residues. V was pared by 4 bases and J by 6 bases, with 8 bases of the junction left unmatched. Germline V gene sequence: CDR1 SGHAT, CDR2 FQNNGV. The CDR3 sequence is CASSSPGTVAEAFF. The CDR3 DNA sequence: TGTGCCAGCAGCTCCCCGGGGACAGTAGCTGAAGCTTTCTTT.

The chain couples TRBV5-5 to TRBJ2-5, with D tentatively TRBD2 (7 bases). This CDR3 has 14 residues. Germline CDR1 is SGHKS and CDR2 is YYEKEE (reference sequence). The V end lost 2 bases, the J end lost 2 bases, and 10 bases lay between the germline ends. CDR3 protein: CASSLGGVQETQYF. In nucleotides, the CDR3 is TGTGCCAGCAGCTTAGGGGGGGTACAAGAGACCCAGTACTTC. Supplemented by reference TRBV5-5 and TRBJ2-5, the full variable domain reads DAGVTQSPTHLIKTRGQQVTLRCSPISGHKSVSWYQQVLGQGPQFIFQYYEKEERGRGNFPDRFSARQFPNYSSELNVNALLLGDSALYLCASSLGGVQETQYFGPGTRLLVL.

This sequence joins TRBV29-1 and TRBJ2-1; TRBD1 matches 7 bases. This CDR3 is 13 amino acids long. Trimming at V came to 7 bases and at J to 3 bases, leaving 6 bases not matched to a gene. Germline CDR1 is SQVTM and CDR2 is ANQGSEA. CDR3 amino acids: CSADRDSYNEQFF. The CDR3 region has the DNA TGCAGCGCTGATAGGGACAGCTACAATGAGCAGTTCTTC.

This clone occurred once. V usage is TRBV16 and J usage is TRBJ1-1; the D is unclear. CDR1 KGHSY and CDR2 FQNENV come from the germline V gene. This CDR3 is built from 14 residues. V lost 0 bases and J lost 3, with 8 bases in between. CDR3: CASSQSYGDTEAFF. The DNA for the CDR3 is TGTGCCAGCAGCCAATCGTACGGAGACACTGAAGCTTTCTTT.

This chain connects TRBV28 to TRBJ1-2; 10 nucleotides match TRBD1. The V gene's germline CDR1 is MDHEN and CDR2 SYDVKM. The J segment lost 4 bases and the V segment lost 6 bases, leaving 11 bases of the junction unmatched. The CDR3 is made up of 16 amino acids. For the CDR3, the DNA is TGTGCCAGCAGCCCTGTACGGACAGGGGGTAGCTATGGCTACACCTTC. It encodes CASSPVRTGGSYGYTF.

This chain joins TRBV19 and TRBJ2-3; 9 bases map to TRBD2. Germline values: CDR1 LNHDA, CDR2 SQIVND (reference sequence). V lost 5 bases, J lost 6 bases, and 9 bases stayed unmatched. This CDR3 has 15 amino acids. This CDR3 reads CASSFRVSGGDTQYF. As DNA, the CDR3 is TGTGCCAGTAGTTTCCGGGTTAGCGGGGGTGATACGCAGTATTTT.

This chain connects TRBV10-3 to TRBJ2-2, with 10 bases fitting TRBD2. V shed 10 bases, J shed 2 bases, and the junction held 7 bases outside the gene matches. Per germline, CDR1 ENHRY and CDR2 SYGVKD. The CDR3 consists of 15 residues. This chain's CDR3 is CASTSGTDNTGELFF. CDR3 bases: TGTGCCAGTACTAGCGGGACGGATAACACCGGGGAGCTGTTTTTT.

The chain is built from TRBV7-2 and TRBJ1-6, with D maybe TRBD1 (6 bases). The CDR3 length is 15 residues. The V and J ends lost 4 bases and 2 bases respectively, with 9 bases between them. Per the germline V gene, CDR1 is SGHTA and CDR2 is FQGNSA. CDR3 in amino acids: CASSSDRTYNSPLHF. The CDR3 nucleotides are TGTGCCAGCAGCTCAGACAGGACCTATAATTCACCCCTCCACTTT.

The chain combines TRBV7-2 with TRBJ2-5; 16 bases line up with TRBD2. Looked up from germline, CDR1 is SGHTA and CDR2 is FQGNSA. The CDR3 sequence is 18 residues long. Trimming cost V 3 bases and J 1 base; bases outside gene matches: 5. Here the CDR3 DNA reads TGTGCCAGCAGCTTCCTCGGGACTAGCGGGGGGGCCCAAGAGACCCAGTACTTC. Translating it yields CASSFLGTSGGAQETQYF.

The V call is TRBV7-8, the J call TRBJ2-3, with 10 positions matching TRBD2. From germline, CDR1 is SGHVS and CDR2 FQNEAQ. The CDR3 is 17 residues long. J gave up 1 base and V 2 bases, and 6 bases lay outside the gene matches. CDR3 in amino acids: CASSLFSSGGRTDTQYF. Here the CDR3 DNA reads TGTGCCAGCAGCTTATTTTCTAGCGGGGGCCGCACAGATACGCAGTATTTT.

CDR3 sequence: CASSEATGYTDTQYF. The CDR3 DNA reads TGTGCCAGCAGTGAAGCTACGGGGTACACAGATACGCAGTATTTT. This chain connects TRBV6-1 to TRBJ2-3; D is perhaps TRBD2 (5 bases). The CDR3 is 15 residues long. CDR1 is MNHNS, CDR2 SASEGT, per germline. Trimming left V 0 bases short and J 2 bases short, with 9 bases between.

For the CDR3, the DNA is TGTGCCAGCAGCCCGCCGGGACAGGGGGCCTACGAGCAGTACGTC. This encodes CASSPPGQGAYEQYV. The chain has TRBV28 and TRBJ2-7, with 11 nucleotides matching TRBD1. The CDR3 runs 15 residues. V was clipped by 6 bases and J by 2 bases; unmatched bases: 6. Per the germline V gene, CDR1 is MDHEN and CDR2 is SYDVKM.

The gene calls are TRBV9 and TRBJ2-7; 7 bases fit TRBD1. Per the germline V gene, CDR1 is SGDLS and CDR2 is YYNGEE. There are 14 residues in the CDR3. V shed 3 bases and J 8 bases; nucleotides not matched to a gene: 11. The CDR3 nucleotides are TGTGCCAGCAGCGCTAAAGAGGGACAGACAAAGCAGTACTTC. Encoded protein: CASSAKEGQTKQYF.

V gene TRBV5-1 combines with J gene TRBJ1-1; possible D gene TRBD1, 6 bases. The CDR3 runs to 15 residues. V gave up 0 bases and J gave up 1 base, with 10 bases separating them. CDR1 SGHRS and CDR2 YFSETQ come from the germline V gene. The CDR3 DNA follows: TGCGCCAGCAGCTTGGGACAGGACAGGAACACTGAAGCTTTCTTT. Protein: CASSLGQDRNTEAFF. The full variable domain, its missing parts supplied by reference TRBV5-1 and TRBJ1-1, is KAGVTQTPRYLIKTRGQQVTLSCSPISGHRSVSWYQQTPGQGLQFLFEYFSETQRNKGNFPGRFSGRQFSNSRSEMNVSTLELGDSALYLCASSLGQDRNTEAFFGQGTRLTVV.

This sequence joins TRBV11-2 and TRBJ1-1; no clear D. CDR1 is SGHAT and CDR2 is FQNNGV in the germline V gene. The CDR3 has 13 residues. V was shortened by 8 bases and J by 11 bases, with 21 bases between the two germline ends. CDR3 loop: CASRRLATTWAFF. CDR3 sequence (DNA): TGTGCCAGCCGCCGTTTGGCCACAACGTGGGCTTTCTTT.

DNA of the CDR3: TGTGCCAGTAACTTAGGACAGACTAATGAAAAACTGTTTTTT. Its protein product is CASNLGQTNEKLFF. The gene calls are TRBV5-6 and TRBJ1-4; D might be TRBD1 (6 bases). In germline, CDR1 is SGHDT, CDR2 YYEEEE. This CDR3 has 14 residues. The germline V and J ends were trimmed by 8 bases and 2 bases, with 13 bases remaining between them.

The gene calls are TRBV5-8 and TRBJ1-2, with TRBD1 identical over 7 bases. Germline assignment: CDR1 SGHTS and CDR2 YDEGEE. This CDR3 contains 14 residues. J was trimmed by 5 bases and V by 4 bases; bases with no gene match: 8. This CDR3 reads CASSHAGTEYGYTF. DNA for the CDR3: TGTGCCAGCAGCCATGCCGGGACAGAGTATGGCTACACCTTC.

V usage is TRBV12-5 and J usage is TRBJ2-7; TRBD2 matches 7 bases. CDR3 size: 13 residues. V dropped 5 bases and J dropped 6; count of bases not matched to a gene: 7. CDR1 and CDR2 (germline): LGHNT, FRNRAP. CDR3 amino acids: CASGTTSVPEQYF. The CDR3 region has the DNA TGTGCTAGTGGTACTACTAGCGTACCCGAGCAGTACTTC.